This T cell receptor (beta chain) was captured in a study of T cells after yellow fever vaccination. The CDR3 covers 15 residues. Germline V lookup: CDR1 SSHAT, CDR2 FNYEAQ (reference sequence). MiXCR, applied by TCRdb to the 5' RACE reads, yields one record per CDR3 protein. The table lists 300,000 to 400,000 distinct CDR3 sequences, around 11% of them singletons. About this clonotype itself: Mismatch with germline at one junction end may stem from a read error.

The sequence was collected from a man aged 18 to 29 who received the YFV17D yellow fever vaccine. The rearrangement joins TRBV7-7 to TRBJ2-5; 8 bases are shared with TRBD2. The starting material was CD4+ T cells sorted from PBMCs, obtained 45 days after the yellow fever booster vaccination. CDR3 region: CASSGQRGSQETQYF. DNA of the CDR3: TGTGCTAGCAGCGGCCAGCGGGGGTCCCAAGAGACCCAGTACTTC. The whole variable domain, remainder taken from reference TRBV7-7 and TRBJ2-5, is GAGVSQSPRYKVTKRGQDVTLRCDPISSHATLYWYQQALGQGPEFLTYFNYEAQPDKSGLPSDRFSAERPEGSISTLTIQRTEQRDSAMYRCASSGQRGSQETQYFGPGTRLLVL.